This TCR beta chain came from a study of blood T cell repertoires in COVID-19 (TCRdb year 2020). General notes on the study: The collaborator samples originated in the United States, Italy and Spain and spanned the acute and convalescent phases of COVID-19. The material from the prospective study consisted of cDNA or gDNA derived from T cells, B-cell-depleted T cells, or PBMCs. Subjects who had been exposed to COVID-19, were actively infected with it, or had recovered from it provided the deeply sampled blood TCRbeta repertoires that made up the dataset. A freely available public database, intended as a resource for researchers studying the immune response to SARS-CoV-2, is where the repertoires were released. Samples came from the ongoing ImmuneRACE study (first 160 participants) plus 1,254 subjects from 6 global collaborators. Nearly every sample came with metadata listing a de-identified subject ID, COVID-19 status, age in years and sex. Where available, HLA class I and class II types were obtained from metadata supplied by the sample provider rather than from assay-based typing.

Enrolling through a virtual design, the prospective study's participants ranged in age from about 18 to 89 years and lived across some 23 United States geographic areas. Cohort assignment in the prospective study relied on participant-reported clinical history from a screening survey and a study questionnaire. A participant counted as exposed if, within 2 weeks of entering the study, that participant had been in contact with someone who had a PCR-confirmed or clinician-diagnosed COVID-19 case. In the prospective study, whole blood, serum and a nasopharyngeal or oropharyngeal swab were collected from each participant by mobile phlebotomists. Prospective study participants could optionally give additional blood draws and questionnaires over an approximately two-month period. Before DNA extraction, blood samples from the prospective study were shipped at room temperature or frozen. Comment on this clone: No cognate antigen has been identified for it. It has no much larger one-base neighbor in the sample; base qualities were not kept.

Paper-wide results and their limitations: How much clinical and demographic metadata was included differed by source and by participant, and the metadata was provided uncurated.

CDR1 and CDR2, looked up from the germline V gene, are SGHRS and YFSETQ. The V end gives up 4 bases and the J end 0 bases, leaving 2 bases in the junction not matched to a gene. Including the terminal cysteine and phenylalanine, the CDR3 comprises 15 residues. CDR3 DNA is the only sequence kept; it has 45 bases, read in frame from the first base. TCRbeta CDR3 regions were amplified from genomic DNA using the immunoSEQ Assay, a bias-controlled multiplex PCR. As for the authors' bioinformatics: Nucleated cell counts per sample were estimated from amplification of reference gene primers within the assay. To quantify the absolute abundance of each unique TCRbeta CDR3 rearrangement, sequence reads were collapsed and filtered. For each sample, productive Simpson clonality was calculated as the square root of Simpson's diversity index over productive rearrangements. The table comes from immuneACCESS by way of TCRdb, which keeps in-frame sequences with V and J called. Part of the clones is missing from these tables; in studies checked, under half for an unresolved V gene and the rest for unknown reasons. From that table come the V and J calls and clone size; the DNA was used to work out D and trimming. The sample contains hundreds of thousands of clones, about 90% of them found a single time. The ten largest clones represent around 1% of the sample.

The sample consisted of PBMCs or T cells enriched from blood (not recorded which). Rearrangement joined TRBV5-1 to TRBJ2-2; 8 bases in the middle match TRBD1. This sequence originates from a man aged 50-60 years who had been exposed to COVID-19. At the DNA level, the sequence is TGCGCCAGCAGCCTGGACAGGGCGAACACCGGGGAGCTGTTTTTT. Its protein reads: CASSLDRANTGELFF. Reference TRBV5-1 and TRBJ2-2 genes cover what lies past the CDR3, so the full variable domain is KAGVTQTPRYLIKTRGQQVTLSCSPISGHRSVSWYQQTPGQGLQFLFEYFSETQRNKGNFPGRFSGRQFSNSRSEMNVSTLELGDSALYLCASSLDRANTGELFFGEGSRLTVL.